This T cell receptor (beta chain) was documented in a study of patients and donors after allogeneic stem cell transplantation. This clonotype was seen once. This CDR3 spans 17 amino acids. The germline CDR1 and CDR2 sequences are MNHEY and SVGAGI. The V end lost 0 bases, the J end lost 3 bases, and 15 bases lay between the germline ends. A single record per CDR3 protein comes from TCRdb applying MiXCR to the RT-PCR reads. The sample contains about 410,000 distinct CDR3 sequences, 16% of which appear only once. The chain carries TRBV6-5 and TRBJ2-1; weak D call: TRBD2 (5 bases). Specimen: blood, either unsorted or a sorted T cell fraction (not recorded which). This clonotype was obtained from a human donor who was either an allogeneic HSCT recipient or a stem cell or donor lymphocyte infusion donor (not recorded which). It is not recorded whose cells these are; they may come from a transplant donor. CDR3 nucleotides: TGTGCCAGCAGTTACTCGCAAACCAGCGGATACTACAATGAGCAGTTCTTC. Translated: CASSYSQTSGYYNEQFF.